This entry describes one TCR beta chain. Its antigen is not known. In building TCR beta libraries, iRepertoire HTBI primers were used together with Arm-PCR of CDR3 regions. TCRdb recomputed calls from the multiplex PCR reads with MiXCR, one row per CDR3 protein. The table shows 560,000 or so distinct CDR3 sequences, with more than 15% occurring only once. Stated time point: newly diagnosed GD, antithyroid drugs for less than 3 months. Preparation of the TCR library used RNA extracted from PBMCs. The entry originates in a study of regulatory T cells in long-lasting Graves disease. General study points: With persistent disease, TRBV28, TRBJ1-2 and TRBJ2-5 were the favored segments.

From germline, CDR1 is ENHRY and CDR2 SYGVKD. The CDR3 is 18 amino acids. The V gene end was trimmed by 1 base and the J gene end by 4 bases; junction bases not matched to a gene: 13. This sample was shared with a second study, whose subject was T cells in Graves' hyperthyroidism and ophthalmopathy. From that study: Researchers defined stable Graves' hyperthyroidism as no ophthalmopathy progression within 18 months. Primed by the HTBI set, a first-round RT-PCR was run on the TCR CDR3.

The sequence derives from a man aged 18 to 30 with Graves disease. The specimen was peripheral blood mononuclear cells (PBMCs), collected at new diagnosis, from a patient treated with antithyroid drugs. The chain employs TRBV10-3 and TRBJ2-7; TRBD2 matches 10 bases. In DNA form, the CDR3 reads TGTGCCATCAGTGAGTTCGGGCTAGCGGGAGAAAACCGATACGAGCAGTACTTC. This encodes CAISEFGLAGENRYEQYF.